Here is one T cell receptor (beta chain) with its context. The antigen remains unidentified. The data derive from a study of T cell responses to AZD1222 COVID-19 vaccine. The study, taken as a whole, reports: Sampling that yielded the repertoires occurred only after the peak T cell response. The reported proportion of spike-specific TCRs targeting unmutated variant regions was nearly half. At baseline, seropositivity was found in only six or seven AZD1222 recipients.

The CDR3 is made up of 15 amino acids. Germline-derived CDR1 and CDR2 are SGHDT and YYEEEE. After removal of 4 bases from V and 1 base from J, the junction contained 7 bases not matched to a gene. Measured with immunoSEQ multiplex PCR; TCRdb has only the in-frame clones, and not every one. The sample is made up of about 140,000 clones, and the top ten hold about 2.2% of it. V is TRBV5-6 and J is TRBJ2-7, with 8 bases fitting TRBD1. The source is an adult in good health. Sample: peripheral blood. The CDR3: CASSPGTGRSYEQYF. The CDR3, as DNA: TGTGCCAGCAGCCCCGGGACAGGACGGTCCTACGAGCAGTACTTC. The complete variable domain, with remaining parts taken from reference TRBV5-6 and TRBJ2-7, reads DAGVTQSPTHLIKTRGQQVTLRCSPKSGHDTVSWYQQALGQGPQFIFQYYEEEERQRGNFPDRFSGHQFPNYSSELNVNALLLGDSALYLCASSPGTGRSYEQYFGPGTRLTVT.